The TCR beta chain under discussion was sequenced for a study of breast tumors, draining lymph nodes, adjacent tissues. Study outcomes and limitations: Tumor TCR diversity was below lymph nodes but above nontumor tissue. Most tumor T cells seemingly derive from lymph node, then expand in tumor. Tumor and nontumor repertoires were significantly more similar in luminal-like than in basal-like breast cancer. That most tumor T cells come from lymph nodes remained unproven.

This clonotype appeared many times. Antigen: not known. CDR3 size: 14 residues. Trimming left V 3 bases short and J 5 bases short, with 12 bases between. Germline lookup yields CDR1 SEHNR and CDR2 FQNEAQ (reference sequence). Using its own MiXCR run on the multiplex PCR reads, TCRdb lists one record per CDR3 protein. The sample has 130,000 or so distinct CDR3 sequences, around 24% seen once. The lymph nodes were axillary draining lymph nodes from breast cancer patients. Source material: axillary lymph node tissue. The source of this sequence is a female donor with breast cancer. Some clones in this sample may be carry-over from other donors' samples. V and J are TRBV7-9 and TRBJ2-3; D is perhaps TRBD1 (6 bases). CDR3 sequence (DNA): TGTGCCAGCAGCTTTCCCACAGGGAAAGATACGCAGTATTTT. This codes for CASSFPTGKDTQYF.